The T cell receptor (beta chain) described here comes from a study of blood T cell repertoires in COVID-19. As for the study in general: COVID-19 samples, acute and convalescent, were from the United States, Italy and Spain. Sample material is recorded as cDNA or gDNA derived from T cells, B-cell-depleted T cells, or PBMCs.

Authors' analysis steps: Scientists estimated how many nucleated cells there were by amplifying reference gene primers. The assay was immunoSEQ multiplex PCR, and TCRdb's table has in-frame clones only and misses some. The DNA was the basis for D and trimming; V, J and clone size are from that table. Of 200,000 to 300,000 clones in the sample, approximately 86% were seen once. The CDR3 runs to 15 residues. The germline V gene encodes CDR1 MDHEN and CDR2 SYDVKM. V shed 6 bases and J shed 1 base, with 14 bases lying between them. Source material: peripheral blood. The rearrangement uses TRBV28 and TRBJ2-3; D gene ambiguous. The receptor's source is a man aged 25-45 years with active or convalescent COVID-19. The CDR3 coding sequence is TGTGCCAGCAGCTGCGCTTTATGTGGCACAGATACGCAGTATTTT. Protein sequence: CASSCALCGTDTQYF. Full variable domain (missing parts from reference TRBV28 and TRBJ2-3): DVKVTQSSRYLVKRTGEKVFLECVQDMDHENMFWYRQDPGLGLRLIYFSYDVKMKEKGDIPEGYSVSREKKERFSLILESASTNQTSMYLCASSCALCGTDTQYFGPGTRLTVL.